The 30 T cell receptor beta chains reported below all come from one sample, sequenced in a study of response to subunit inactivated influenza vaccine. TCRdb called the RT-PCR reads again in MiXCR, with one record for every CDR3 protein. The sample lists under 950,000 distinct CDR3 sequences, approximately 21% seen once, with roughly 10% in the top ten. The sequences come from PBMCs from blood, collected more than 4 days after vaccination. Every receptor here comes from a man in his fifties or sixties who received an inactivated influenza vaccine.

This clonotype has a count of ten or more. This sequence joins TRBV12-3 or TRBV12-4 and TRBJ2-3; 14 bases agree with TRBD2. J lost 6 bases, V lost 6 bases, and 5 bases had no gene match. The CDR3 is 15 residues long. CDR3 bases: TGTGCCAGCAGCCGACTAGCGGGGGGGCCTGATACGCAGTATTTT. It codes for CASSRLAGGPDTQYF.

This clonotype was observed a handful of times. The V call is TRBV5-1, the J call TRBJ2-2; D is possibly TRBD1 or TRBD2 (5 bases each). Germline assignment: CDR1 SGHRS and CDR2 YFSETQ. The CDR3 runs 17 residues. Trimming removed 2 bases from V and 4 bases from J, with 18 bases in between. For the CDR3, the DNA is TGCGCCAGCAGCTTACGCTCTCGGGGCGAGAGCACCGGGGAGCTGTTTTTT. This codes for CASSLRSRGESTGELFF.

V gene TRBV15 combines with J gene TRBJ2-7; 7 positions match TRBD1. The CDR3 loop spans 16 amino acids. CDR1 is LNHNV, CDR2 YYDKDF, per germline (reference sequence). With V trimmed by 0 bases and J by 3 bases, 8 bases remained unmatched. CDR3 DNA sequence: TGTGCCACCAGCAGAGATCTGGACAGGTGGGTCTACGAGCAGTACTTC. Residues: CATSRDLDRWVYEQYF.

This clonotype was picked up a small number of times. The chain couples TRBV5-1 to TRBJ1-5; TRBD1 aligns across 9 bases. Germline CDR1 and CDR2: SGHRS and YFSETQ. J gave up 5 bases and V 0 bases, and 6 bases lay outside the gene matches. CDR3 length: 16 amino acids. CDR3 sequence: CASSLGGTGGDQPQHF. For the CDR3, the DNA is TGCGCCAGCAGCTTGGGCGGAACAGGGGGCGATCAGCCCCAGCATTTT.

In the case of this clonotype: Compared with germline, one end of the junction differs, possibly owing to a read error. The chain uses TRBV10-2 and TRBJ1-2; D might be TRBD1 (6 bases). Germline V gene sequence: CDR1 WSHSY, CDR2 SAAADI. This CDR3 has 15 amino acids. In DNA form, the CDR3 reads TGCGCCAGCTTCGAGGGGGAAACGCCCCTTTTGGGTTACATCTTC. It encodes CASFEGETPLLGYIF.

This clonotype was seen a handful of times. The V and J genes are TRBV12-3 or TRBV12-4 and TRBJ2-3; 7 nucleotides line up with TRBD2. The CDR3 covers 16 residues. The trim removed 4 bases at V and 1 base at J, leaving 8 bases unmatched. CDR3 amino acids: CASSWGGVPGTDTQYF. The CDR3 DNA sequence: TGTGCCAGCAGTTGGGGAGGGGTTCCAGGCACAGATACGCAGTATTTT.

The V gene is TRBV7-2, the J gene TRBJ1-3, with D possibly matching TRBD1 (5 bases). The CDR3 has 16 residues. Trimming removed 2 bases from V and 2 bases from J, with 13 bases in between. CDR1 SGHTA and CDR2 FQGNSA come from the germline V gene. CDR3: CASSLRTWEAGNTIYF. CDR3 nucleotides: TGTGCCAGCAGCTTAAGGACATGGGAGGCTGGAAACACCATATATTTT.

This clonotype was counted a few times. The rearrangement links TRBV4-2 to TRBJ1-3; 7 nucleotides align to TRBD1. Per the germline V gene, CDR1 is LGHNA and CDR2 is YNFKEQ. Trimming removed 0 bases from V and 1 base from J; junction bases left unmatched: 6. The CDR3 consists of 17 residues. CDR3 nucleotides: TGTGCCAGCAGCCAAGAAACCCAGACAGGGTCTGGAAACACCATATATTTT. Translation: CASSQETQTGSGNTIYF.

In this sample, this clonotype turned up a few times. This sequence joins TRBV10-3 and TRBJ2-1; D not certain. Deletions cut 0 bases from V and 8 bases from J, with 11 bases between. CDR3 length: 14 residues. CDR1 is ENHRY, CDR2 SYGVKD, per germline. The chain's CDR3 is CAISESGLEDEQFF. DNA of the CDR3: TGTGCCATCAGTGAGTCCGGTTTAGAGGATGAGCAGTTCTTC.

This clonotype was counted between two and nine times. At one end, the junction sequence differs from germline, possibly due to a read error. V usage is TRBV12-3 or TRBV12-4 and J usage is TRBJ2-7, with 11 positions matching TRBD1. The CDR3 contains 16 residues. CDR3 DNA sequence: TGTGCCAGCAGTGGCCTTGGGACAGGGGGAACCTACGAGCAGCACTTC. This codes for CASSGLGTGGTYEQHF.

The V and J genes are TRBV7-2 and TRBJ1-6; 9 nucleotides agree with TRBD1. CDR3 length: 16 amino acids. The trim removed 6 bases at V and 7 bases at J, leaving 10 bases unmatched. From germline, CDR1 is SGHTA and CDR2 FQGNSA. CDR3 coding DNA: TGTGCCAGCAGGCGAACCCCCGGGACAGGGAATTCACCCCTCCACTTT. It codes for CASRRTPGTGNSPLHF.

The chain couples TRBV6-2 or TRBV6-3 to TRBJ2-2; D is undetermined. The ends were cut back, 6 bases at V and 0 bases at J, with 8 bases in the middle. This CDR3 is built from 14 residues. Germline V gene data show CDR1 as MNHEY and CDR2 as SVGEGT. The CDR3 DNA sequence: TGTGCCAGCAGCCCTCATACGAACACCGGGGAGCTGTTTTTT. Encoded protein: CASSPHTNTGELFF.

Here the CDR3 reads CASSPKTGSYNEQFF. DNA for the CDR3: TGTGCCAGCTCACCGAAGACAGGCTCCTACAATGAGCAGTTCTTC. The J gene is TRBJ2-1, the V gene TRBV18; tentatively, D is TRBD1 (6 bases). V was shortened by 3 bases and J by 0 bases, with 9 bases between the two germline ends. This CDR3 region has 15 residues. The germline gives CDR1 KGHSH, CDR2 LQKENI.

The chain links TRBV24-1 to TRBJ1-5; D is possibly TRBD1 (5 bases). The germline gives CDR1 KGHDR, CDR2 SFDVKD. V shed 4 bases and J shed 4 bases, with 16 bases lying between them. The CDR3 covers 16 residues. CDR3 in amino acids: CATSDSDSNVNQPQHF. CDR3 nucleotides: TGTGCCACCAGTGACTCCGACAGTAACGTGAATCAGCCCCAGCATTTT.

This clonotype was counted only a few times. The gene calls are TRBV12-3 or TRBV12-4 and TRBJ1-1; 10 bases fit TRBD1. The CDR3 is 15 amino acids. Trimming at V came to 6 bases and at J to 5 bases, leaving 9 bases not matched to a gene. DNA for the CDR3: TGTGCCAGCAGCCCCGGTTGGACAGGGGGTACTGAAGCTTTCTTT. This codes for CASSPGWTGGTEAFF.

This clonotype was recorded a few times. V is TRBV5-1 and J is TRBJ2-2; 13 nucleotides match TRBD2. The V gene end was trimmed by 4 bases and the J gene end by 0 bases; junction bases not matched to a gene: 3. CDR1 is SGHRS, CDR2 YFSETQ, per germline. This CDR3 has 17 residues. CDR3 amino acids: CASSPGTSGTNTGELFF. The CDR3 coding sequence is TGCGCCAGCAGCCCGGGGACTAGCGGGACGAACACCGGGGAGCTGTTTTTT.

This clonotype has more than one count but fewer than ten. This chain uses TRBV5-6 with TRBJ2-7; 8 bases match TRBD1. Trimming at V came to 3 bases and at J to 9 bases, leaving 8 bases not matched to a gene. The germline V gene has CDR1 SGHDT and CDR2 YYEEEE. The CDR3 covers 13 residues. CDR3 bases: TGTGCCAGCAGCTCTGACAGGGGCCCCATGCAGTACTTC. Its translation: CASSSDRGPMQYF.

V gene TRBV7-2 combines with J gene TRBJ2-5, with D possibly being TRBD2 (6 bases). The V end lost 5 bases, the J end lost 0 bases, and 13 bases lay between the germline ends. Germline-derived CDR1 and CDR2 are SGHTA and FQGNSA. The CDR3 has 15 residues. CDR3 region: CASSTPGRYQETQYF. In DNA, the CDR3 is TGTGCCAGCAGCACCCCGGGGAGGTACCAAGAGACCCAGTACTTC. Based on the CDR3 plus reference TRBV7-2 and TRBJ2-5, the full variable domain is GAGVSQSPSNKVTEKGKDVELRCDPISGHTALYWYRQSLGQGLEFLIYFQGNSAPDKSGLPSDRFSAERTGGSVSTLTIQRTQQEDSAVYLCASSTPGRYQETQYFGPGTRLLVL.

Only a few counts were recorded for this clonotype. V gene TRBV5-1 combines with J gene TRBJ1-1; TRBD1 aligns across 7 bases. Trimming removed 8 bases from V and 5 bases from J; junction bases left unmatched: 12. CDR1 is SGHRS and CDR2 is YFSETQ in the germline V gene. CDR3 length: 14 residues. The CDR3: CASAVDRARTEAFF. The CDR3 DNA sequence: TGCGCCAGTGCCGTAGACAGGGCCAGGACTGAAGCTTTCTTT.

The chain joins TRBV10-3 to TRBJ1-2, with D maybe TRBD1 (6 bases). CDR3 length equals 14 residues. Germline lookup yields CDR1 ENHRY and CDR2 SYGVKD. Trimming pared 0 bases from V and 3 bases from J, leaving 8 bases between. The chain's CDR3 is CAISESRGDYGYTF. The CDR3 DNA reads TGTGCCATCAGTGAGTCTAGGGGGGACTATGGCTACACCTTC.

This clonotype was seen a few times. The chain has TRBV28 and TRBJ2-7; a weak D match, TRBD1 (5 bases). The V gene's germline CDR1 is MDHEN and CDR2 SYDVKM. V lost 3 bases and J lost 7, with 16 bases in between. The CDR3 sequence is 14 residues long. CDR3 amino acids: CASSFLNQGTEQYF. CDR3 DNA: TGTGCCAGCAGTTTTTTGAACCAGGGTACGGAGCAGTACTTC.

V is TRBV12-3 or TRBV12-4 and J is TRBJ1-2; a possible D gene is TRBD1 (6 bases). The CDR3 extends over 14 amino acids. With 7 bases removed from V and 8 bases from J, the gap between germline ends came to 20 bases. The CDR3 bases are TGTGCCAGCACCCCCCTCCCACAGGGCAAAGGCTACACCTTC. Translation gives CASTPLPQGKGYTF.

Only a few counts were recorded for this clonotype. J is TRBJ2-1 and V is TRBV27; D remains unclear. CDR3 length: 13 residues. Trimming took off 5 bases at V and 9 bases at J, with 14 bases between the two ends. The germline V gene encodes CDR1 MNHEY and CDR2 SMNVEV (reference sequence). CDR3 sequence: CASSTNTVGEQFF. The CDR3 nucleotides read TGTGCCAGCAGTACAAATACGGTCGGTGAGCAGTTCTTC.

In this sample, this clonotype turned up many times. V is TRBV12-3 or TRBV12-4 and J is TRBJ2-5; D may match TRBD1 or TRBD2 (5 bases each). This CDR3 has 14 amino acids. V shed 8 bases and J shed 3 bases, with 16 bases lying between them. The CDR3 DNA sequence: TGTGCCAGCGTTATCGGGGCGAGGGAAGAGACCCAGTACTTC. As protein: CASVIGAREETQYF.

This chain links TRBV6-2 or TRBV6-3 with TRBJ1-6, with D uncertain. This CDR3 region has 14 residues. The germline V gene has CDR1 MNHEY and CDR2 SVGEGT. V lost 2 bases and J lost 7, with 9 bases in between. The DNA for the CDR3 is TGTGCCAGCAGTTACCCGTCGAAGAATTCACCCCTCCACTTT. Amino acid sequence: CASSYPSKNSPLHF.

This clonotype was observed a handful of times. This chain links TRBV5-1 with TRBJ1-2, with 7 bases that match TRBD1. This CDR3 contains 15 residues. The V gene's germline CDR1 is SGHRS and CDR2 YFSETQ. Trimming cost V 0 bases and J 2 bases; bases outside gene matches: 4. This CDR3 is CASSLATGTNYGYTF. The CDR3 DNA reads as TGCGCCAGCAGCTTGGCGACAGGGACCAACTATGGCTACACCTTC.

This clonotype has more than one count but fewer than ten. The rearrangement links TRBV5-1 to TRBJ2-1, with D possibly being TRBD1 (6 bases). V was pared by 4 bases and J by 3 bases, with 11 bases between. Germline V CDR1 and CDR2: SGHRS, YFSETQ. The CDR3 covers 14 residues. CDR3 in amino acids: CASSGTTVYNEQFF. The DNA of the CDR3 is TGCGCCAGCAGCGGGACAACCGTCTACAATGAGCAGTTCTTC.

The CDR3 DNA follows: TGTGCCAGCAGCTTAGGGCTAGCGGGACGGATAGATACGCAGTATTTT. The encoded protein is CASSLGLAGRIDTQYF. J is TRBJ2-3 and V is TRBV7-2; TRBD2 matches at 9 bases. Germline loops: CDR1 SGHTA, CDR2 FQGNSA. Unmatched junction bases numbered 7, after V lost 1 base and J lost 5 bases. CDR3 length: 16 amino acids.

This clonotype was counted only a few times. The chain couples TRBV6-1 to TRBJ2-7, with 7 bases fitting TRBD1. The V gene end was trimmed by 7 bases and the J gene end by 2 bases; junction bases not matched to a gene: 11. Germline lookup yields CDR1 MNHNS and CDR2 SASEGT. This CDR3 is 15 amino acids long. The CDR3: CASTRTGDPTYEQYF. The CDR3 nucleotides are TGTGCCAGCACGAGGACAGGCGACCCCACCTACGAGCAGTACTTC.

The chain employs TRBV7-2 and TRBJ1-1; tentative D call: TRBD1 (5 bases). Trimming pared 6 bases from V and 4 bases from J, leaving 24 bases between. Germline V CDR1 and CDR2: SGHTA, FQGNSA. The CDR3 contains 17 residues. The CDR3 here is CASSPYGRGRTGTEAFF. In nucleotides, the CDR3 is TGTGCCAGCAGTCCTTACGGCCGGGGCAGAACGGGCACTGAAGCTTTCTTT.